This T cell receptor (beta chain) was sequenced during a study of molecular identifiers for immune sequencing clone quantification. Source material for naive CD8 libraries was about 19,000 to 1,000,000 sorted cells, with 10%, 30% or 50% RNA. Sorting defined naive CD8 T cells as CD8+CD4-CCR7+CD45RA+. TCRdb ran MiXCR on the PCR reads and lists one entry per CDR3 protein. The profile shows under 600,000 distinct CDR3 sequences, roughly 26% of them singletons. Specimen: naive CD8+ T cells from blood, with Jurkat cell RNA spiked in. The subset was: FACS-sorted CD8+CD4-CCR7+CD45RA+ naive T cells. This TCR was recovered from a human donor in good health. Some libraries in this study had Jurkat cell RNA spiked in.

The CDR3 here is CSAPTGTSTDTQYF. CDR3 nucleotides: TGCAGTGCCCCGACAGGGACTAGCACAGATACGCAGTATTTT. The chain uses TRBV20-1 and TRBJ2-3; weak D call: TRBD1 (7 bases). There are 14 residues in the CDR3. Trimming removed 6 bases from V and 0 bases from J, with 13 bases in between. Germline CDR1 is DFQATT and CDR2 is SNEGSKA (reference sequence).